One and the same sample provided the 18 T cell receptor beta chains below, sequenced in a study of CD8 T cells in Susac syndrome. Reverse transcription used about 0.45 to 1 ug RNA and random hexamers. MiXCR, run by TCRdb on the immunoSEQ multiplex PCR reads, gives a single entry per CDR3 protein. Among around 140,000 distinct CDR3 sequences, roughly 80% were seen once, and the ten largest hold around 0.5%. The sequenced sample consisted of CD8+ T cells from PBMCs. These receptors all stem from a human donor with multiple sclerosis.

The J gene is TRBJ1-5, the V gene TRBV12-3 or TRBV12-4, with D maybe TRBD1 (6 bases). The CDR3 has 15 residues. Trimming took off 6 bases at V and 7 bases at J, with 19 bases between the two ends. The CDR3 DNA is TGTGCCAGCAGCCCTCAGGGGCAGGGGAGCCAGCCCCAGCATTTT. The encoded protein is CASSPQGQGSQPQHF.

The chain has TRBV4-3 and TRBJ2-3; D is possibly TRBD1 (5 bases). Trimming removed 0 bases at V and 4 bases at J, with 14 bases between. This CDR3 contains 16 residues. Per germline, CDR1 LGHNA and CDR2 YSLEER. CDR3 in amino acids: CASSQDDWGRADTQYF. CDR3 DNA: TGCGCCAGCAGCCAAGATGATTGGGGCAGGGCAGATACGCAGTATTTT.

The V gene is TRBV19, the J gene TRBJ2-7; D is ambiguous. Germline V CDR1 and CDR2: LNHDA, SQIVND (reference sequence). Between the trimmed V and J ends, which lost 5 bases and 3 bases, there was a span of 14 bases. The CDR3 extends over 14 amino acids. As DNA, the CDR3 is TGTGCCAGTAGTTTTTCCCTCATGGGCTACGAGCAGTACTTC. Translating it yields CASSFSLMGYEQYF. Complete variable domain (other parts from reference TRBV19 and TRBJ2-7): DGGITQSPKYLFRKEGQNVTLSCEQNLNHDAMYWYRQDPGQGLRLIYYSQIVNDFQKGDIAEGYSVSREKKESFPLTVTSAQKNPTAFYLCASSFSLMGYEQYFGPGTRLTVT.

The chain employs TRBV19 and TRBJ1-1; D is unclear. Germline CDR1 LNHDA, CDR2 SQIVND (reference sequence). With 6 bases removed from V and 6 bases from J, the gap between germline ends came to 14 bases. The CDR3 consists of 13 residues. The CDR3 coding sequence is TGTGCCAGTAGCACAACCAGCCGGGCTGAAGCTTTCTTT. As protein: CASSTTSRAEAFF.

This chain joins TRBV5-1 and TRBJ1-5, with no clear D. Trimming shortened V by 3 bases and J by 2 bases, and 6 bases separated the two germline ends. Germline CDR1 reads SGHRS; CDR2 reads YFSETQ. The CDR3 covers 13 residues. CDR3 loop: CASSWEGNQPQHF. In nucleotides, the CDR3 is TGCGCCAGCAGCTGGGAGGGCAATCAGCCCCAGCATTTT.

The chain is built from TRBV2 and TRBJ2-5; D assignment may be TRBD1 or TRBD2 (6 bases each). Trimming cost V 7 bases and J 5 bases, with 11 bases left between them. In germline, CDR1 is SNHLY, CDR2 FYNNEI. The CDR3 loop spans 12 amino acids. The CDR3 DNA reads TGTGCCAGCACCTTAGGGGGGGAGACCCAGTACTTC. Protein: CASTLGGETQYF.

CDR3 amino acids: CASSLGGQTGVNTEAFF. Written as DNA, the CDR3 is TGCGCCAGCAGCTTGGGGGGCCAGACCGGGGTGAACACTGAAGCTTTCTTT. The V and J genes are TRBV5-1 and TRBJ1-1, with D possibly matching TRBD1 (5 bases). Germline V lookup: CDR1 SGHRS, CDR2 YFSETQ. Trimming removed 0 bases from V and 0 bases from J, with 15 bases in between. The CDR3 sequence is 17 residues long. Full variable domain (outside the CDR3, taken from reference TRBV5-1 and TRBJ1-1): KAGVTQTPRYLIKTRGQQVTLSCSPISGHRSVSWYQQTPGQGLQFLFEYFSETQRNKGNFPGRFSGRQFSNSRSEMNVSTLELGDSALYLCASSLGGQTGVNTEAFFGQGTRLTVV.

This chain joins TRBV7-8 and TRBJ1-2; 7 positions agree with TRBD1. This CDR3 is 14 amino acids long. Germline V lookup: CDR1 SGHVS, CDR2 FQNEAQ. Trimming at V came to 2 bases and at J to 9 bases, leaving 9 bases not matched to a gene. The CDR3 bases are TGTGCCAGCAGCTTAAGGGTGACAGGGCCGCGCTACACCTTC. Its translation: CASSLRVTGPRYTF.

CDR3 sequence (DNA): TGTGCCAGCAGCTTGGACTGGGGGGGCACCTCCAATCAGCCCCAGCATTTT. Its protein is CASSLDWGGTSNQPQHF. J is TRBJ1-5 and V is TRBV5-8; tentatively, D is TRBD1 (6 bases). Between the trimmed V and J ends, which lost 0 bases and 3 bases, there was a span of 16 bases. The CDR3 is 17 residues long. The germline V gene has CDR1 SGHTS and CDR2 YDEGEE.

A remark on this clonotype: The conserved closing phenylalanine or tryptophan is absent in this CDR3, likely reflecting a read error. The V and J genes are TRBV6-1 and TRBJ2-1, with TRBD2 matching over 7 bases. CDR1 and CDR2 (germline): MNHNS, SASEGT. Trimming removed 10 bases from V and 2 bases from J; junction bases left unmatched: 11. The length of the CDR3 is 15 residues. The CDR3 nucleotides read TGTGCCACCACGCGGAGGAGCGGGACCTACAATGAGCAGTTCTCC. It encodes CATTRRSGTYNEQFS.

The gene calls are TRBV2 and TRBJ1-3; no clear D gene. The CDR3 spans 15 residues. Trimming shortened V by 2 bases and J by 0 bases, and 8 bases separated the two germline ends. Looked up from germline, CDR1 is SNHLY and CDR2 is FYNNEI. The CDR3 reads CASSEWAASGNTIYF. Here the CDR3 DNA reads TGTGCCAGCAGTGAATGGGCAGCCTCTGGAAACACCATATATTTT.

The V call is TRBV20-1, the J call TRBJ1-1, with D possibly TRBD1 on 5 matching bases. The V end lost 5 bases, the J end lost 4 bases, and 17 bases lay between the germline ends. The CDR3 is 14 residues long. Germline-derived CDR1 and CDR2 are DFQATT and SNEGSKA (reference sequence). In nucleotides, the CDR3 is TGCAGTGCTCGATATACCGGGACTATCACTGAAGCTTTCTTT. It yields the protein CSARYTGTITEAFF.

V usage is TRBV11-2 and J usage is TRBJ2-1; D uncertain. V lost 3 bases and J lost 8, with 5 bases in between. CDR1 is SGHAT and CDR2 is FQNNGV in the germline V gene. The length of the CDR3 is 11 residues. Here the CDR3 DNA reads TGTGCCAGCAGCTTTTCCCATGAGCAGTTCTTC. Translation gives CASSFSHEQFF. The whole variable domain, filled in from reference TRBV11-2 and TRBJ2-1, reads EAGVAQSPRYKIIEKRQSVAFWCNPISGHATLYWYQQILGQGPKLLIQFQNNGVVDDSQLPKDRFSAERLKGVDSTLKIQPAKLEDSAVYLCASSFSHEQFFGPGTRLTVL.

V and J are TRBV12-3 or TRBV12-4 and TRBJ2-1, with TRBD2 matching 7 bases. Trimming cost V 7 bases and J 2 bases; bases outside gene matches: 8. The CDR3 length is 15 residues. The CDR3 DNA is TGTGCCAGCATGAACAGCGGGGTCCCCTACAATGAGCAGTTCTTC. It codes for CASMNSGVPYNEQFF.

A remark on this clonotype: At one boundary the junction diverges from the germline segment, which might be a read error. The chain couples TRBV12-3 or TRBV12-4 to TRBJ2-3; 8 bases agree with TRBD2. CDR3 length: 14 residues. The CDR3 sequence is CASSIAGRRDTQYF. The CDR3 nucleotides are TGTGCCAGCAGTATAGCGGGGAGGAGAGATACGCAGTATTTT.

The chain uses TRBV29-1 and TRBJ1-1; D is undetermined. V was pared by 3 bases and J by 3 bases, with 11 bases between. From germline, CDR1 is SQVTM and CDR2 ANQGSEA. The CDR3 has 13 residues. This chain's CDR3 is CSVEGGRDTEAFF. The CDR3 DNA follows: TGCAGCGTTGAGGGAGGGAGGGACACTGAAGCTTTCTTT.

The V gene is TRBV9, the J gene TRBJ1-4, with D uncertain. V was pared by 3 bases and J by 8 bases, with 14 bases between. The CDR3 contains 14 residues. Germline V lookup: CDR1 SGDLS, CDR2 YYNGEE. CDR3 amino acids: CASSETGSGEKLFF. The CDR3 coding sequence is TGTGCCAGCAGCGAGACGGGGTCTGGGGAAAAACTGTTTTTT.

This clonotype was recorded once. The rearrangement links TRBV27 to TRBJ2-5; 7 positions agree with TRBD2. V was clipped by 6 bases and J by 4 bases; unmatched bases: 8. The CDR3 totals 14 residues. CDR1 and CDR2 (germline): MNHEY, SMNVEV (reference sequence). CDR3 residues: CASSSGTFGETQYF. In DNA, the CDR3 is TGTGCCAGCAGCAGCGGGACCTTTGGAGAGACCCAGTACTTC.